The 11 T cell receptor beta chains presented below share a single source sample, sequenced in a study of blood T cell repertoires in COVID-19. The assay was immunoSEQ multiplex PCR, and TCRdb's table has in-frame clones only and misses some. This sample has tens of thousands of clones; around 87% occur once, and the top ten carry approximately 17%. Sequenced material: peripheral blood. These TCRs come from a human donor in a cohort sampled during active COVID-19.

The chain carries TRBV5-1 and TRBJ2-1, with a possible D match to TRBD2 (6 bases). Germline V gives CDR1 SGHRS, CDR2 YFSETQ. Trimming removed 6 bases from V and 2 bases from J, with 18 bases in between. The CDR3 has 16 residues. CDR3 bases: TGCGCCAGCAACCCCGGGTGGGGGGTGACCTACAATGAGCAGTTCTTC. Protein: CASNPGWGVTYNEQFF.

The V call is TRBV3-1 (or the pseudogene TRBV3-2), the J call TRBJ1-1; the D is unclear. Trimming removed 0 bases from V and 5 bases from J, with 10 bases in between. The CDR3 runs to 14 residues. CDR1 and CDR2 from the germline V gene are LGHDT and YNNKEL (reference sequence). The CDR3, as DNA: TGTGCCAGCAGCCAAGAGCGGGGTTATACTGAAGCTTTCTTT. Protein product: CASSQERGYTEAFF.

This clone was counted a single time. CDR3 in amino acids: CASSSTRTPVYEQYF. The CDR3 DNA is TGTGCCAGCAGTTCTACCCGGACACCCGTCTACGAGCAGTACTTC. This chain links TRBV27 with TRBJ2-7, with TRBD1 as a possible D gene (5 bases). Germline V gene sequence: CDR1 MNHEY, CDR2 SMNVEV (reference sequence). The V gene lost 4 bases and the J gene lost 3 bases, with 16 bases spanning the gap. CDR3 length: 15 amino acids.

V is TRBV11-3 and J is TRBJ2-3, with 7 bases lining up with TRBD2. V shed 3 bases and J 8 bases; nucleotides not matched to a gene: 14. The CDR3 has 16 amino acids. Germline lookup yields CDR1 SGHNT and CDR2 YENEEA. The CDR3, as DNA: TGTGCCAGCAGCTTTGATCGGGCTAGCGGCCCAGGTACGCAGTATTTT. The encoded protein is CASSFDRASGPGTQYF.

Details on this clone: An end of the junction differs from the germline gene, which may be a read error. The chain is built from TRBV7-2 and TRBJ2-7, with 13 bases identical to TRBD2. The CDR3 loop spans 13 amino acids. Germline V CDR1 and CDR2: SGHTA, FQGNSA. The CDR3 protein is CASSPGLAGAADF. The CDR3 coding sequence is TGTGCCAGCAGCCCAGGACTAGCGGGAGCGGCCGACTTC.

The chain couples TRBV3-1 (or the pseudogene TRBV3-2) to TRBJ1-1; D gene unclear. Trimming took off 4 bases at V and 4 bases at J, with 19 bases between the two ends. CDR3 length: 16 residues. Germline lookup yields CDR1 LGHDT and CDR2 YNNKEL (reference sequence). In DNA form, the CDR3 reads TGTGCCAGCAGCCCGACCCAACTTGGAGCCGGCACTGAAGCTTTCTTT. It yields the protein CASSPTQLGAGTEAFF.

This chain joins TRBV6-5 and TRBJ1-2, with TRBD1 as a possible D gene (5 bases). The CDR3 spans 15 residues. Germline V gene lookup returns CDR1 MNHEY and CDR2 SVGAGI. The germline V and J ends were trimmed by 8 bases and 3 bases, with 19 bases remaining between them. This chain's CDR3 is CASQARTRTYYGYTF. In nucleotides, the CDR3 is TGTGCCAGCCAAGCTCGGACCAGGACATACTATGGCTACACCTTC.

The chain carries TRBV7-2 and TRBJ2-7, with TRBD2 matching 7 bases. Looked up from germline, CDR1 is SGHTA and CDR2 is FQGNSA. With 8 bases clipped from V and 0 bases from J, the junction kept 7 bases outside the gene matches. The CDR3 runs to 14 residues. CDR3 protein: CASEKGGGSYEQYF. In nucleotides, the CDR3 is TGTGCCAGCGAAAAGGGCGGGGGCTCCTACGAGCAGTACTTC.

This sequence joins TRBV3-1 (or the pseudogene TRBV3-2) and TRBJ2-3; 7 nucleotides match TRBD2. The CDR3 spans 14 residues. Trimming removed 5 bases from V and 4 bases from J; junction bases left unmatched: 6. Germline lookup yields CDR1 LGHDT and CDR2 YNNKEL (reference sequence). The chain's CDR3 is CASSGGGGADTQYF. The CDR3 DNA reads TGTGCCAGCAGCGGAGGTGGGGGGGCAGATACGCAGTATTTT.

The CDR3 nucleotides are TGTGCCAGCAGCGTTACCGGGACAGGGGCGGCCTACGAGCAGTACTTC. It translates to CASSVTGTGAAYEQYF. The rearrangement uses TRBV7-2 and TRBJ2-7; 10 bases fit TRBD1. The CDR3 is 16 amino acids. J was trimmed by 2 bases and V by 5 bases; bases with no gene match: 9. Germline V gene lookup returns CDR1 SGHTA and CDR2 FQGNSA.

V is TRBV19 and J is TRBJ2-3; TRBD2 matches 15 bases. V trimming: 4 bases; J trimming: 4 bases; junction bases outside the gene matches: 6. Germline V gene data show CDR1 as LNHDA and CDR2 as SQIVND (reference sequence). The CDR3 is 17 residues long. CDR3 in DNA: TGTGCCAGTAGTACGCCGGGACTAGCGGGGGGAGCAGATACGCAGTATTTT. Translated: CASSTPGLAGGADTQYF.